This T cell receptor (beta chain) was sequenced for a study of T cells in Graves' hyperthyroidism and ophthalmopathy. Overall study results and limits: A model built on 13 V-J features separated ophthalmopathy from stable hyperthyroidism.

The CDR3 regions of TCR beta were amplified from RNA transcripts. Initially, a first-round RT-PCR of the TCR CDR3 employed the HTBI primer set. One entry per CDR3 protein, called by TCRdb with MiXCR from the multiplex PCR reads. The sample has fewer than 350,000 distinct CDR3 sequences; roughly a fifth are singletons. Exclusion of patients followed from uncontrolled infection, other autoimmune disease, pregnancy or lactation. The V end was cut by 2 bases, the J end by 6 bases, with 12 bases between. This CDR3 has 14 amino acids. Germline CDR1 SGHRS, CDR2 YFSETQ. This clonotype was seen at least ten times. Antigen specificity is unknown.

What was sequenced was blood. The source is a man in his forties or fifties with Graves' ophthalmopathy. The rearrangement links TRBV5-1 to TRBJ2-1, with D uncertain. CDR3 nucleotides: TGCGCCAGCAGCTTAGAGGAAGGGCCCAATGAGCAGTTCTTC. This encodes CASSLEEGPNEQFF.